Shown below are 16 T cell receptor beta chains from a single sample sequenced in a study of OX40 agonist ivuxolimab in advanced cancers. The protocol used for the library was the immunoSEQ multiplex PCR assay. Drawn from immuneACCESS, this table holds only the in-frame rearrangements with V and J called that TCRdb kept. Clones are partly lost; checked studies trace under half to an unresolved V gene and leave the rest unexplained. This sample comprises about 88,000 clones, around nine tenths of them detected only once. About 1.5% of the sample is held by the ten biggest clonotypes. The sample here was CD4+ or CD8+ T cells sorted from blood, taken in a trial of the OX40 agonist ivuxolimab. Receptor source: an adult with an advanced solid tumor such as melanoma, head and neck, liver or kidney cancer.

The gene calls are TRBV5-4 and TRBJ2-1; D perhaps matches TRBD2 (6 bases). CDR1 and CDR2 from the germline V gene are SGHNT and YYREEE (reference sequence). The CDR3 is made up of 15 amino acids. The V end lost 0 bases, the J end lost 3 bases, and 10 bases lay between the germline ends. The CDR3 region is CASSLAGVYYNEQFF. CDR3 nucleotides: TGTGCCAGCAGCTTGGCGGGAGTCTACTACAATGAGCAGTTCTTC. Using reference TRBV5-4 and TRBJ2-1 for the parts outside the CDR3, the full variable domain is ETGVTQSPTHLIKTRGQQVTLRCSSQSGHNTVSWYQQALGQGPQFIFQYYREEENGRGNFPPRFSGLQFPNYSSELNVNALELDDSALYLCASSLAGVYYNEQFFGPGTRLTVL.

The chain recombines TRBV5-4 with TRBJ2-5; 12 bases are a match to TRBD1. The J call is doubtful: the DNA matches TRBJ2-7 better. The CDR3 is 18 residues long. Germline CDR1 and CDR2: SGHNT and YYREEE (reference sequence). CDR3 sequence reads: CASSPVPGQGASFYEQYF. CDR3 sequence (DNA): TGTGCCAGCAGCCCCGTCCCGGGACAGGGGGCAAGCTTCTACGAGCAGTACTTC.

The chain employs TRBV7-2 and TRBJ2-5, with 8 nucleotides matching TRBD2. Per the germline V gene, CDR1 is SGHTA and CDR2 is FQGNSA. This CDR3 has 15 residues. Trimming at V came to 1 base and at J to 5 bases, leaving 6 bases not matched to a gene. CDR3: CASSLEAGEGETQYF. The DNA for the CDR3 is TGTGCCAGCAGCTTAGAAGCGGGAGAGGGGGAGACCCAGTACTTC. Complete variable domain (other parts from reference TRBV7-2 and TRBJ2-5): GAGVSQSPSNKVTEKGKDVELRCDPISGHTALYWYRQSLGQGLEFLIYFQGNSAPDKSGLPSDRFSAERTGGSVSTLTIQRTQQEDSAVYLCASSLEAGEGETQYFGPGTRLLVL.

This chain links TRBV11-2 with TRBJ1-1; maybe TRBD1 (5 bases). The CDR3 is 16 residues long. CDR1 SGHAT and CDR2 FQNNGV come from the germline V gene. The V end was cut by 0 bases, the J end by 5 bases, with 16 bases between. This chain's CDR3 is CASSLDAIGRGTEAFF. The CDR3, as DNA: TGTGCCAGCAGCTTAGACGCCATAGGGAGGGGTACTGAAGCTTTCTTT.

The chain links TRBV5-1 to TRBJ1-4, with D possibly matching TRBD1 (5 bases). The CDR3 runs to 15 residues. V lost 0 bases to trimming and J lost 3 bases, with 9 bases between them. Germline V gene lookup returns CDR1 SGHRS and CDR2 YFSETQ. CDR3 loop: CASSLDQGANEKLFF. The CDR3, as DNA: TGCGCCAGCAGCTTGGACCAGGGCGCTAATGAAAAACTGTTTTTT.

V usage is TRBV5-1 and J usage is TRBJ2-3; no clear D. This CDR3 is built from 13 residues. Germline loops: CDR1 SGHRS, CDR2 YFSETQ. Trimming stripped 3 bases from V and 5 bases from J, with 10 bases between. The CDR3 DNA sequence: TGCGCCAGCAGCTCCATGGTGGAAGATACGCAGTATTTT. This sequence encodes CASSSMVEDTQYF.

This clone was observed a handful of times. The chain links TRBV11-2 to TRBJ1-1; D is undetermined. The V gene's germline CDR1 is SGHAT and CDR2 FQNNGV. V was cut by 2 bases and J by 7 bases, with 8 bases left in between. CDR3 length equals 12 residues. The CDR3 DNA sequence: TGTGCCAGCAGCTTACGACCTGGTGAAGCTTTCTTT. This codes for CASSLRPGEAFF. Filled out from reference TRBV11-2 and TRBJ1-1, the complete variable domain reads EAGVAQSPRYKIIEKRQSVAFWCNPISGHATLYWYQQILGQGPKLLIQFQNNGVVDDSQLPKDRFSAERLKGVDSTLKIQPAKLEDSAVYLCASSLRPGEAFFGQGTRLTVV.

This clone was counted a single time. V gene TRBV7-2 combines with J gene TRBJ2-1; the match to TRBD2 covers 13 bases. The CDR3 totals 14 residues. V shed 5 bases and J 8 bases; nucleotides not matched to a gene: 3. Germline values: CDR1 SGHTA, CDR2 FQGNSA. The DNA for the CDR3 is TGTGCCAGCAGCCGGACTAGCGGGAGCGATGAGCAGTTCTTC. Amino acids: CASSRTSGSDEQFF.

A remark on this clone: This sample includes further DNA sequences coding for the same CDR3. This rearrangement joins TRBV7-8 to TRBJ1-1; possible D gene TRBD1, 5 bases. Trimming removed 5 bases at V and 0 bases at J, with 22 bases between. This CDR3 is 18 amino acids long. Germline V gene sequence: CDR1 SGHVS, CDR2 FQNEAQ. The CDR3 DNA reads TGTGCCAGCAGCGTCCTTCCCGGGGCCCGAGGGGTGAACACTGAAGCTTTCTTT. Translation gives CASSVLPGARGVNTEAFF.

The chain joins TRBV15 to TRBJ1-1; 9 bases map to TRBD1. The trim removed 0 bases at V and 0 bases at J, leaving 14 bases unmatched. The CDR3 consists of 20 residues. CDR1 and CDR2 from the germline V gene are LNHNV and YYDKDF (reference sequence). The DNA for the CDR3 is TGTGCCACCAGCAGAGATCCTGGGACAGGGAGGGGGTCTATGAACACTGAAGCTTTCTTT. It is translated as CATSRDPGTGRGSMNTEAFF.

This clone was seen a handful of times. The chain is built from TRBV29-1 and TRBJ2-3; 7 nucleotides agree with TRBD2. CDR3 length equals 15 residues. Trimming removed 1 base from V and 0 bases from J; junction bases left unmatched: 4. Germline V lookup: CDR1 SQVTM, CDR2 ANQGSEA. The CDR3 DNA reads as TGCAGCGTTGAAGGTTATAGCGGGAGCACAGATACGCAGTATTTT. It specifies CSVEGYSGSTDTQYF.

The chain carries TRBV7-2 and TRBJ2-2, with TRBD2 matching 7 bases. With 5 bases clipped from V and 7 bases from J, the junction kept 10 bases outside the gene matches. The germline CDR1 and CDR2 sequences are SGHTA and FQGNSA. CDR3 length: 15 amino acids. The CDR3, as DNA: TGTGCCAGCAGCCATTCGGCTTCGGGAGGCGGGGAGCTGTTTTTT. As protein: CASSHSASGGGELFF.

The CDR3 reads CASSLAPPRGSGANVLTF. CDR3 nucleotide sequence: TGTGCCAGCAGCTTAGCTCCTCCGAGGGGCTCTGGGGCCAACGTCCTGACTTTC. The rearrangement joins TRBV7-8 to TRBJ2-6; perhaps D is TRBD1 or TRBD2 (5 bases each). Germline values: CDR1 SGHVS, CDR2 FQNEAQ. The CDR3 loop spans 18 amino acids. V was shortened by 0 bases and J by 0 bases, with 12 bases between the two germline ends.

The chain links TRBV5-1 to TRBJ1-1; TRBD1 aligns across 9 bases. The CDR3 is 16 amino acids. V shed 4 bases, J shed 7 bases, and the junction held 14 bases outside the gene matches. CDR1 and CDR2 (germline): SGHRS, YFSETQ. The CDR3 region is CASSEKGGTGKIEAFF. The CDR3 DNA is TGCGCCAGCAGCGAAAAAGGAGGGACAGGGAAGATTGAAGCTTTCTTT. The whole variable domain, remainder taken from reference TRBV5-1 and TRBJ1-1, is KAGVTQTPRYLIKTRGQQVTLSCSPISGHRSVSWYQQTPGQGLQFLFEYFSETQRNKGNFPGRFSGRQFSNSRSEMNVSTLELGDSALYLCASSEKGGTGKIEAFFGQGTRLTVV.

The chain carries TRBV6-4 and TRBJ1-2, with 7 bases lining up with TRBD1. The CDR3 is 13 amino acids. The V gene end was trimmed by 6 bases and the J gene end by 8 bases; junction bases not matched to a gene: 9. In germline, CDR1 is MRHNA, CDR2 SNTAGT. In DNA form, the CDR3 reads TGTGCCAGCAGCACAGGGGCGCTATGGGGCTACACCTTC. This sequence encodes CASSTGALWGYTF.

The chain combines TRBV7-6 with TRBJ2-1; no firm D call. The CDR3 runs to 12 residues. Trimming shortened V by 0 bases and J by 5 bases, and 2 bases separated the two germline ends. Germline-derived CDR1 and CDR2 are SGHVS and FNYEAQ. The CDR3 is CASSLADNEQFF. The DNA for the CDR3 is TGTGCCAGCAGCTTAGCGGACAATGAGCAGTTCTTC.